This TCR beta chain stems from a study of OX40 agonist ivuxolimab in advanced cancers. Study overall: Cohort: approximately 83% men, mean age approximately 60, aged about 20 to 85.

The protocol was immunoSEQ multiplex PCR, while the TCRdb copy is restricted to in-frame clones and leaves out a portion. The sample carries around 66,000 clones, roughly 84% recorded once. Study-level findings and limits: Averaged across samples, CD8+ T cells carried more expanded clones than CD4+ did. Normalized expansion of T-cell clones was also low for some nonresponders. Antigen specificity of clonally expanded peripheral T cells was not established.

CDR1 is SGHDT, CDR2 YYEEEE, per germline. Deletions cut 4 bases from V and 4 bases from J, with 9 bases between. This CDR3 comprises 14 residues. As concerns this clone: Its antigen is not identified.

The chain has TRBV5-6 and TRBJ1-6, with D perhaps TRBD1 (6 bases). The sequence was collected from an adult with an advanced solid tumor such as melanoma, head and neck, liver or kidney cancer. This specimen was CD4+ or CD8+ T cells sorted from blood, taken in a trial of the OX40 agonist ivuxolimab. The chain's CDR3 is CASSPGQYNSPLHF. The DNA for the CDR3 is TGTGCCAGCAGCCCGGGACAATATAATTCACCCCTCCACTTT.